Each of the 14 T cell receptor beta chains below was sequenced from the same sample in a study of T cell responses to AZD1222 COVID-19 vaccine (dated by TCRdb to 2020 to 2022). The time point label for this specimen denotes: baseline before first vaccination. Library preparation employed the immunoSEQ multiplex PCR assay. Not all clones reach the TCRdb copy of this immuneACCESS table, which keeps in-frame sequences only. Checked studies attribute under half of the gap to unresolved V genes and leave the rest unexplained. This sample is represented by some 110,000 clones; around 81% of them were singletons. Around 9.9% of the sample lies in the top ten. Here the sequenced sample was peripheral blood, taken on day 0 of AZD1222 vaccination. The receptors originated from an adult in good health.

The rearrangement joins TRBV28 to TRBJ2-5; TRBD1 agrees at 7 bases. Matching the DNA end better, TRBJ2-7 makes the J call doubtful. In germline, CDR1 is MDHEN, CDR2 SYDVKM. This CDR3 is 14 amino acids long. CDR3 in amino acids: CASSPGQASYEQYF. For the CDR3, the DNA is TGTGCCAGCAGTCCCGGACAGGCCTCCTACGAGCAGTACTTC.

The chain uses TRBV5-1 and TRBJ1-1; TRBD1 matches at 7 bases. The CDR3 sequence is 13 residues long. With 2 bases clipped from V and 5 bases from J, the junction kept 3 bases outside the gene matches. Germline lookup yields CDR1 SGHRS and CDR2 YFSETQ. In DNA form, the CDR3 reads TGCGCCAGCAGCTTACAGGACAGGACTGAAGCTTTCTTT. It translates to CASSLQDRTEAFF.

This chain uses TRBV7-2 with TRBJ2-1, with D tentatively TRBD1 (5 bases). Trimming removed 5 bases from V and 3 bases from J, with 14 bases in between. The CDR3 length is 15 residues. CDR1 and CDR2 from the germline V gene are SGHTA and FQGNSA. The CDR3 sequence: CASSETVNSYNEQFF. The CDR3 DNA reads TGTGCCAGCAGCGAGACAGTGAATAGCTACAATGAGCAGTTCTTC.

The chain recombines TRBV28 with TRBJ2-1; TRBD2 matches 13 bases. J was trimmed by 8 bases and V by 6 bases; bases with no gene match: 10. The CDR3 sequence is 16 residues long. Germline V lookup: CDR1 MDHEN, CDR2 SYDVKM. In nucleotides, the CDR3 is TGTGCCAGCAGACGGGGACTAGCGGGAAGTCATTATGAGCAGTTCTTC. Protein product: CASRRGLAGSHYEQFF.

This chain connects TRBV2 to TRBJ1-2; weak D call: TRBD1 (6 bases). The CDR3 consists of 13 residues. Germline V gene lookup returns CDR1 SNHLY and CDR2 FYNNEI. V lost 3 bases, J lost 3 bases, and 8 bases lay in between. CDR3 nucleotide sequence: TGTGCCAGCAGTGAGTCAGGGGACTATGGCTACACCTTC. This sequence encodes CASSESGDYGYTF.

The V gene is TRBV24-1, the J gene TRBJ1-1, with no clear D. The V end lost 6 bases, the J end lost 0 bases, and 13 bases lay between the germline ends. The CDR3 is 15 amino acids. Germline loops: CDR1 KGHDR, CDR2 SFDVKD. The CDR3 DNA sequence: TGTGCCACCAGTAGTTCGAGGAGCATGAACACTGAAGCTTTCTTT. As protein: CATSSSRSMNTEAFF.

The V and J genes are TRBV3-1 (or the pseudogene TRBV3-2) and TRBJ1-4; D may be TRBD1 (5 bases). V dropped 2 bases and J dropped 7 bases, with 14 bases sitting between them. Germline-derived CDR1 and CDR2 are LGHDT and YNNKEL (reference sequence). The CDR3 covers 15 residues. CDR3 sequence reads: CASSQWGGKGEKLFF. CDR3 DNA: TGTGCCAGCAGCCAATGGGGGGGAAAGGGTGAAAAACTGTTTTTT.

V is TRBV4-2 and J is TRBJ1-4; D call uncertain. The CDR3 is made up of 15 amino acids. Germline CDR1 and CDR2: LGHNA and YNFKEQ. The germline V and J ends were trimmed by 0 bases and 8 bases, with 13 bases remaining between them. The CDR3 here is CASSQDRGPREKLFF. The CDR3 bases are TGTGCCAGCAGCCAAGATAGAGGGCCAAGGGAAAAACTGTTTTTT.

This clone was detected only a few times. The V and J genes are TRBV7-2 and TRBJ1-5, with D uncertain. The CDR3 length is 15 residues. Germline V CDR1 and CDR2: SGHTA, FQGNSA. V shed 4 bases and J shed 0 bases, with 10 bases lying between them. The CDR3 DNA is TGTGCCAGCAGCTCTATCCCAAATAGCAATCAGCCCCAGCATTTT. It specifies CASSSIPNSNQPQHF.

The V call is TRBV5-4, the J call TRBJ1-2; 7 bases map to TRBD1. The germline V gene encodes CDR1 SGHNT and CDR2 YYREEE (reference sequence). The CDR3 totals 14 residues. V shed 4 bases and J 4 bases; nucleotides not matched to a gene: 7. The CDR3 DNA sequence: TGTGCCAGCAGCGCCAAGACAGGGTCCTATGGCTACACCTTC. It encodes CASSAKTGSYGYTF.

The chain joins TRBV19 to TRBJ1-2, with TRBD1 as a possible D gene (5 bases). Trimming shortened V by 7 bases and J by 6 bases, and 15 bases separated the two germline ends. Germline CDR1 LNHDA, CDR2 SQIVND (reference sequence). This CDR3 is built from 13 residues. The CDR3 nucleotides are TGTGCCAGTATCATTACAGGCGCTGATGGCTACACCTTC. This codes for CASIITGADGYTF.

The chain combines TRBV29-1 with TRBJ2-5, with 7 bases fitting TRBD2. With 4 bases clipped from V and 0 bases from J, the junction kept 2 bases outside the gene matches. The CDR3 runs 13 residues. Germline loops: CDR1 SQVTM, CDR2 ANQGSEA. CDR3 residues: CSVAAGDQETQYF. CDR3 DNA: TGCAGCGTTGCTGCGGGGGACCAAGAGACCCAGTACTTC.

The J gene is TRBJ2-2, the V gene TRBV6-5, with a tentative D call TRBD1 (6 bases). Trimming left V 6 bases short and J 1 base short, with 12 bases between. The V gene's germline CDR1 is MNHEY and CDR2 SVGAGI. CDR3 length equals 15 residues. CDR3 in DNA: TGTGCCAGCAGCGGACAGCATCTGAACACCGGGGAGCTGTTTTTT. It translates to CASSGQHLNTGELFF.

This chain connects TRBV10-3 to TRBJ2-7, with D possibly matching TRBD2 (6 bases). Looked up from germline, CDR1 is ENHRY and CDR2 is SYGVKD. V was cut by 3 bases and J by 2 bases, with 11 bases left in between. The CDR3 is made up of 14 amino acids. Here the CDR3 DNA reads TGTGCCATCAGTGAACCAACGGGAGCCTACGAGCAGTACTTC. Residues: CAISEPTGAYEQYF.